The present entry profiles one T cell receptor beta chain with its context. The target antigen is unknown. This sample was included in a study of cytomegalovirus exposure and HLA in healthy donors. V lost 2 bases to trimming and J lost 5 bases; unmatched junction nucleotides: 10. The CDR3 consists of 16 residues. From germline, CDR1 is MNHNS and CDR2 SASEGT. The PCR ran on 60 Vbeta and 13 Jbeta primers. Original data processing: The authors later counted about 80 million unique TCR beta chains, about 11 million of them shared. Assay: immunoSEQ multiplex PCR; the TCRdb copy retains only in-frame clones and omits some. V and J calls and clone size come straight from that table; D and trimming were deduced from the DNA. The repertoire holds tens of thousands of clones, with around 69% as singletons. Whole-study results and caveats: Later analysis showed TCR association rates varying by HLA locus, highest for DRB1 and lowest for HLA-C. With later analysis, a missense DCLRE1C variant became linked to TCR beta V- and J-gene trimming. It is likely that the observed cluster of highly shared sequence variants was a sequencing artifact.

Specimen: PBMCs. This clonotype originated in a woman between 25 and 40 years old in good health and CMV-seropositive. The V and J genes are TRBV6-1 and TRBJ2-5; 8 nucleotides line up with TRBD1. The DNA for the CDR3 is TGTGCCAGCAGTGAATCAACCGGACAGGGTTCGGAGACCCAGTACTTC. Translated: CASSESTGQGSETQYF.